Below, 22 T cell receptor beta chains from the same sample are listed, as sequenced in a study of T cells in Graves' hyperthyroidism and ophthalmopathy. Researchers amplified the TCR beta CDR3 regions from RNA transcripts. The HTBI primer set served for first-round RT-PCR of the TCR CDR3. TCRdb re-called the multiplex PCR reads through MiXCR, storing one row per CDR3 protein. The sample includes around 600,000 distinct CDR3 sequences, approximately 42% of them seen just once. The sequencing sample was made of peripheral blood or thyroid tissue (not recorded which). These receptors were taken from an adult man with Graves' disease, either hyperthyroidism or ophthalmopathy (not recorded which).

This chain joins TRBV25-1 and TRBJ1-4, with D maybe TRBD1 (5 bases). The V and J ends lost 11 bases and 5 bases respectively, with 6 bases between them. CDR1 is MGHDK, CDR2 SYGVNS, per germline. This CDR3 is built from 10 residues. CDR3 region: CAEGNEKLFF. In DNA form, the CDR3 reads TGTGCCGAGGGGAATGAAAAACTGTTTTTT. The whole variable domain, filled in from reference TRBV25-1 and TRBJ1-4, reads EADIYQTPRYLVIGTGKKITLECSQTMGHDKMYWYQQDPGMELHLIHYSYGVNSTEKGDLSSESTVSRIRTEHFPLTLESARPSHTSQYLCAEGNEKLFFGSGTQLSVL.

The V gene is TRBV6-1, the J gene TRBJ1-3; D remains unclear. The CDR3 runs to 16 residues. The V end lost 2 bases, the J end lost 4 bases, and 15 bases lay between the germline ends. CDR1 MNHNS and CDR2 SASEGT come from the germline V gene. CDR3 in DNA: TGTGCCAGCAGTGAACTGGGAATAGTCTCCGGAAACACCATATATTTT. Translation: CASSELGIVSGNTIYF.

This clonotype was found many times. This rearrangement joins TRBV19 to TRBJ2-7, with D perhaps matching TRBD2 (5 bases). Trimming took 4 bases from V and 3 from J, leaving 10 bases between them. The germline V gene encodes CDR1 LNHDA and CDR2 SQIVND (reference sequence). The CDR3 covers 13 residues. For the CDR3, the DNA is TGTGCCAGTAGTAAGACCGGACTCTACGAGCAGTACTTC. Protein product: CASSKTGLYEQYF.

This clonotype was found many times. V and J are TRBV2 and TRBJ1-1; 10 bases are shared with TRBD1. J lost 5 bases, V lost 6 bases, and 6 bases had no gene match. CDR1 SNHLY and CDR2 FYNNEI come from the germline V gene. The CDR3 is 14 residues long. The CDR3 region has the DNA TGTGCCAGCAGACCGGACAGGGGGAGAACTGAAGCTTTCTTT. Encoded protein: CASRPDRGRTEAFF.

As regards this clonotype: One end of the junction does not line up with germline, which may come from a read error. The rearrangement links TRBV7-9 to TRBJ1-4; 11 nucleotides line up with TRBD1. The CDR3 extends over 17 amino acids. Germline V gives CDR1 SEHNR, CDR2 FQNEAQ (reference sequence). This CDR3 is CASSREGQGVTSEKLFF. CDR3 DNA: TGTGCCAGCAGCCGAGAGGGACAGGGGGTGACTAGTGAAAAACTGTTTTTT.

This clonotype has more than one count but fewer than ten. The chain couples TRBV3-1 to TRBJ2-7; unclear D gene. V shed 4 bases and J shed 6 bases, with 16 bases lying between them. The germline CDR1 and CDR2 sequences are LGHDT and YNNKEL (reference sequence). The CDR3 extends over 14 amino acids. The CDR3 sequence: CASSPSDGSTEQYF. The CDR3 DNA is TGTGCCAGCAGCCCCTCGGACGGATCGACCGAGCAGTACTTC.

J is TRBJ1-1 and V is TRBV20-1, with TRBD1 matching 7 bases. Germline V lookup: CDR1 DFQATT, CDR2 SNEGSKA (reference sequence). The junction had 8 bases not matched to a gene; V was cut back by 5 bases and J by 5 bases. There are 13 residues in the CDR3. The CDR3 loop is CSAYRGGRTEAFF. The DNA for the CDR3 is TGCAGTGCTTACAGGGGTGGTAGGACTGAAGCTTTCTTT.

V and J are TRBV2 and TRBJ1-1; perhaps TRBD1 as D (5 bases). CDR1 SNHLY and CDR2 FYNNEI come from the germline V gene. Trimming stripped 1 base from V and 8 bases from J, with 8 bases between. This CDR3 region has 12 residues. As DNA, the CDR3 is TGTGCCAGCAGTGAAGTAGGGGTAGAAGCTTTCTTT. Residues: CASSEVGVEAFF.

This clonotype came up a few times. The rearrangement uses TRBV29-1 and TRBJ2-7, with 10 bases matching TRBD1. Trimming cost V 7 bases and J 0 bases; bases outside gene matches: 9. Germline CDR1 and CDR2: SQVTM and ANQGSEA. The CDR3 has 15 amino acids. DNA of the CDR3: TGCAGCGGAATACCGGGACAGGGGATCTCCTACGAGCAGTACTTC. Residues: CSGIPGQGISYEQYF.

V and J are TRBV10-3 and TRBJ1-4; 8 bases are a match to TRBD1. Germline V gene lookup returns CDR1 ENHRY and CDR2 SYGVKD. V lost 5 bases to trimming and J lost 3 bases; unmatched junction nucleotides: 5. This CDR3 is 15 amino acids long. The CDR3 loop reads CAISLQQGANEKLFF. The DNA for the CDR3 is TGTGCCATCAGTCTACAACAGGGGGCTAATGAAAAACTGTTTTTT.

The chain combines TRBV9 with TRBJ2-7, with 13 bases identical to TRBD2. This CDR3 contains 17 residues. V trimming: 1 base; J trimming: 3 bases; junction bases outside the gene matches: 7. Germline lookup yields CDR1 SGDLS and CDR2 YYNGEE. The CDR3 DNA reads as TGTGCCAGCAGCGTAACTAGCGGGGGGGCAATCGGCTACGAGCAGTACTTC. Translating it yields CASSVTSGGAIGYEQYF.

This clonotype was counted a few times. V and J are TRBV28 and TRBJ1-1; 10 bases line up with TRBD1. CDR1 is MDHEN and CDR2 is SYDVKM in the germline V gene. V trimming: 5 bases; J trimming: 6 bases; junction bases outside the gene matches: 6. CDR3 size: 14 residues. The CDR3 DNA is TGTGCCAGCAGTACTGACAGGGGGCTAGCTGAAGCTTTCTTT. This translates into CASSTDRGLAEAFF.

The DNA of the CDR3 is TGTGCCAGCAGCTTACTCAGGAGCTTCTACGAGCAGTACTTC. It specifies CASSLLRSFYEQYF. This rearrangement joins TRBV7-2 to TRBJ2-7; no clear D gene. This CDR3 region has 14 residues. Germline CDR1 and CDR2: SGHTA and FQGNSA. Between the trimmed V and J ends, which lost 2 bases and 3 bases, there was a span of 11 bases.

In its sample, this clonotype was seen a few times. The chain carries TRBV7-9 and TRBJ1-4, with TRBD1 identical over 9 bases. Unmatched junction bases numbered 4, after V lost 5 bases and J lost 6 bases. This CDR3 region has 14 residues. In germline, CDR1 is SEHNR, CDR2 FQNEAQ (reference sequence). The CDR3 nucleotides read TGTGCCAGCAGCCGCCGGGACAGGGATGAAAAACTGTTTTTT. Its protein is CASSRRDRDEKLFF.

In its sample, this clonotype was seen a few times. The rearrangement uses TRBV10-3 and TRBJ2-7; possible D gene TRBD1, 5 bases. CDR3 size: 15 residues. CDR1 and CDR2 from the germline V gene are ENHRY and SYGVKD. Trimming took off 2 bases at V and 2 bases at J, with 13 bases between the two ends. DNA for the CDR3: TGTGCCATCAGTGAGAGTACAGGCTCTCCCTACGAGCAGTACTTC. Amino acid sequence: CAISESTGSPYEQYF.

This clonotype was detected once. V and J are TRBV29-1 and TRBJ2-5, with D maybe TRBD1 (5 bases). V was trimmed by 3 bases and J by 4 bases, leaving 15 bases between them. CDR1 SQVTM and CDR2 ANQGSEA come from the germline V gene. This CDR3 spans 14 amino acids. The chain's CDR3 is CSVDDKGVRETQYF. The CDR3 coding sequence is TGCAGCGTTGACGACAAAGGGGTGAGAGAGACCCAGTACTTC.

The chain carries TRBV29-1 and TRBJ1-4, with TRBD1 matching over 8 bases. V lost 7 bases, J lost 6 bases, and 4 bases stayed unmatched. This CDR3 has 12 residues. Germline CDR1 and CDR2: SQVTM and ANQGSEA. CDR3 coding DNA: TGCAGCGGCGGACAGGGCTATGAAAAACTGTTTTTT. Protein: CSGGQGYEKLFF.

A word on this clonotype: Sequence at one end of the junction differs from germline and may be a read error. The chain couples TRBV7-7 to TRBJ1-1; maybe TRBD1 (6 bases). The CDR3 runs to 16 residues. Germline V gene sequence: CDR1 SSHAT, CDR2 FNYEAQ (reference sequence). The CDR3 DNA is TGTGCTAGCAGCTTAGCTGGGGGCGCAGGGAAAACTGAAGCTTTCTTT. Protein sequence: CASSLAGGAGKTEAFF.

The rearrangement joins TRBV7-9 to TRBJ2-5, with D perhaps matching TRBD1 (6 bases). CDR3 length: 16 amino acids. Germline CDR1 is SEHNR and CDR2 is FQNEAQ (reference sequence). The V and J ends lost 0 bases and 5 bases respectively, with 16 bases between them. This CDR3 is CASSLAAGRGHETQYF. The CDR3 coding sequence is TGTGCCAGCAGCTTAGCGGCCGGCAGGGGCCACGAGACCCAGTACTTC.

Concerning this clonotype itself: A much larger clone lies a single base off, so this may be a read error. Without the conserved terminal phenylalanine or tryptophan, this CDR3 likely stems from a read error. The chain has TRBV7-8 and TRBJ1-2; 10 bases map to TRBD1. V gave up 3 bases and J gave up 4 bases; unmatched junction bases: 2. The CDR3 is made up of 14 amino acids. Germline V gene lookup returns CDR1 SGHVS and CDR2 FQNEAQ. The CDR3 DNA sequence: TGTGCCAGCAGCTTGAGGGACAGGGGCTATGGCTACACCCTC. Protein: CASSLRDRGYGYTL.

This clonotype was detected only a few times. The rearrangement uses TRBV13 and TRBJ2-7; D tentatively fits TRBD1 or TRBD2 (5 bases each). Germline V CDR1 and CDR2: PRHDT, FYEKMQ (reference sequence). This CDR3 spans 14 amino acids. Trimming took off 3 bases at V and 0 bases at J, with 9 bases between the two ends. CDR3 protein: CASSFGADSYEQYF. CDR3 sequence (DNA): TGTGCCAGCAGCTTCGGGGCTGACTCCTACGAGCAGTACTTC.

CDR3 coding DNA: TGTGCCAGCAGCCAAGAGGCGGGTAAGAGCTACGAGCAGTACTTC. It is translated as CASSQEAGKSYEQYF. This chain connects TRBV7-9 to TRBJ2-7, with D possibly being TRBD2 (5 bases). The germline V and J ends were trimmed by 5 bases and 3 bases, with 17 bases remaining between them. The CDR3 spans 15 residues. Germline V lookup: CDR1 SEHNR, CDR2 FQNEAQ (reference sequence).